This T cell receptor (beta chain) was recorded in a study of T cell responses to AZD1222 COVID-19 vaccine. Study-level points and caveats: Within unmutated variant regions lay the reported targets of nearly half of spike-specific TCRs. Most donors were white British and more were female, and clonal diversity was possibly underestimated. Repertoire samples came only from after the peak T cell response.

Method: immunoSEQ multiplex PCR; TCRdb's copy keeps in-frame clones and lacks some. The sample has 85,000 to 100,000 clones, approximately 91% seen once. About this clone itself: Its antigen is unidentified.

Timing groups of about 4 and about 12 weeks for second doses were pooled. The V segment lost 4 bases and the J segment 10 bases; nucleotides outside the gene matches: 5. Germline lookup yields CDR1 SGHNT and CDR2 YYREEE (reference sequence). This CDR3 comprises 14 residues. The V call is TRBV5-4, the J call TRBJ2-1; 13 bases align to TRBD2. Sequencing was performed on peripheral blood, taken 28 days after the second AZD1222 dose. This receptor was obtained from an adult who received the AZD1222 COVID-19 vaccine. The CDR3 DNA reads TGTGCCAGCAGCCGCCCGGGACTAGCGGGAGAGCAGTTCTTC. Residues: CASSRPGLAGEQFF. Based on the CDR3 plus reference TRBV5-4 and TRBJ2-1, the full variable domain is ETGVTQSPTHLIKTRGQQVTLRCSSQSGHNTVSWYQQALGQGPQFIFQYYREEENGRGNFPPRFSGLQFPNYSSELNVNALELDDSALYLCASSRPGLAGEQFFGPGTRLTVL.